This T cell receptor beta chain emerged from a study of shared clonotypes between healthy human individuals. The length of the CDR3 is 13 residues. Looked up from germline, CDR1 is MDHEN and CDR2 is SYDVKM. V lost 5 bases and J lost 4, with 11 bases in between. Sequencing was performed with immunoSEQ multiplex PCR; in TCRdb, only in-frame clones are kept and a portion is missing. The data show some 1,400,000 clones, roughly 96% seen once. This clonotype was obtained from a man aged 30 to 39 in good health. The chain couples TRBV28 to TRBJ2-5; maybe TRBD1 (5 bases). The sequenced sample was naive CD4+ T cells sorted from blood. Subset in this sample: CD45RA+ positively selected. Written as DNA, the CDR3 is TGTGCCAGCAGTCTCCAGGGTAGAGAGACCCAGTACTTC. It encodes CASSLQGRETQYF.